This record covers a single T cell receptor (beta chain). The antigen is undetermined. The method was immunoSEQ multiplex PCR; TCRdb's version includes in-frame clones alone and lacks a portion of them. The repertoire holds roughly 93,000 clones, with about 91% as singletons. The CDR3 totals 12 residues. V lost 10 bases and J lost 5, with 11 bases in between. The germline CDR1 and CDR2 sequences are MDHEN and SYDVKM. These data are taken from a study of OX40 agonist ivuxolimab in advanced cancers. Study context: Allowance was made for prior anti-PD-1, anti-PD-L1 or anti-CTLA-4 therapy, and around 44% had some. Study conclusions and caveats: There was clonal expansion of CD4+ and CD8+ blood T cells by week 6 at 0.1 to 3.0 mg/kg. Relatively little clonal expansion, among the lowest observed, appeared in partial responders at 0.1-3.0 mg/kg.

V gene TRBV28 combines with J gene TRBJ1-4, with TRBD1 as a possible D gene (6 bases). The receptor was derived from an adult with an advanced solid tumor such as melanoma, head and neck, liver or kidney cancer. Sequenced here: CD4+ or CD8+ T cells sorted from blood, sampled in a trial of the OX40 agonist ivuxolimab. The CDR3 nucleotides are TGTGCCATTGGACAGAAGAATGAAAAACTGTTTTTT. As protein: CAIGQKNEKLFF.